A single sample gave rise to the 11 T cell receptor beta chains below, sequenced in a study of radiotherapy plus CTLA-4 blockade in lung cancer. Using immunoSEQ multiplex PCR, the repertoire was profiled, and TCRdb retains in-frame clones only, with some absent. The sample lists tens of thousands of clones, 70% to 90% seen once, with 6% to 8.5% in the top ten. The sample here was peripheral blood, taken from a patient treated with radiotherapy plus ipilimumab. The source of these receptors is a human donor with non-small cell lung cancer whose response to radiotherapy plus ipilimumab could not be evaluated.

The chain links TRBV5-4 to TRBJ2-5; TRBD2 agrees at 7 bases. Germline V gene lookup returns CDR1 SGHNT and CDR2 YYREEE (reference sequence). Trimming removed 6 bases from V and 1 base from J; junction bases left unmatched: 3. This CDR3 has 13 amino acids. CDR3 residues: CASTSGAQETQYF. The CDR3 region has the DNA TGTGCCAGCACGAGCGGGGCCCAAGAGACCCAGTACTTC.

The chain combines TRBV27 with TRBJ2-2, with TRBD2 as a possible D gene (5 bases). With 8 bases removed from V and 2 bases from J, the gap between germline ends came to 12 bases. Germline assignment: CDR1 MNHEY and CDR2 SMNVEV (reference sequence). This CDR3 is built from 14 residues. CDR3 region: CASLTRANTGELFF. The DNA for the CDR3 is TGTGCCAGCCTTACTAGAGCAAACACCGGGGAGCTGTTTTTT.

V is TRBV10-1 and J is TRBJ1-6; 8 nucleotides line up with TRBD1. This CDR3 has 19 amino acids. Germline V gives CDR1 WNHNN, CDR2 SYGVQD (reference sequence). V shed 0 bases and J 6 bases; nucleotides not matched to a gene: 13. DNA for the CDR3: TGCGCCAGCAGTGAGTCACTTAGGACAGGGAGCGCGATTAATTCACCCCTCCACTTT. Protein: CASSESLRTGSAINSPLHF.

V and J are TRBV15 and TRBJ2-2; D is undetermined. The CDR3 runs 14 residues. Trimming shortened V by 0 bases and J by 4 bases, and 6 bases separated the two germline ends. The germline CDR1 and CDR2 sequences are LNHNV and YYDKDF (reference sequence). CDR3 region: CATSRDRITGELFF. The CDR3 DNA reads as TGTGCCACCAGCAGAGACAGGATCACCGGGGAGCTGTTTTTT.

The chain has TRBV28 and TRBJ2-5, with D hard to call. The CDR3 contains 11 residues. V lost 7 bases and J 4 bases, leaving 7 bases between the germline ends. Germline values: CDR1 MDHEN, CDR2 SYDVKM. The CDR3 is CASKAAETQYF. DNA for the CDR3: TGTGCCAGCAAGGCGGCAGAGACCCAGTACTTC.

As to this clone: This is likely a read error, given that the CDR3 carries no conserved phenylalanine or tryptophan at its end. The chain recombines TRBV30 with TRBJ1-2; no clear D. V shed 4 bases and J shed 5 bases, with 14 bases lying between them. This CDR3 contains 13 residues. Germline V lookup: CDR1 GTSNPN, CDR2 SVGIG (reference sequence). The CDR3 DNA reads as TGTGCCTGGACAACTACGGTAGCTTATGGCTACACCCTC. Encoded protein: CAWTTTVAYGYTL.

About this clone itself: Other DNA sequences in the same sample also yield this CDR3. This chain joins TRBV7-2 and TRBJ2-7, with D possibly matching TRBD2 (6 bases). This CDR3 has 15 residues. V lost 5 bases and J lost 2, with 16 bases in between. Per germline, CDR1 SGHTA and CDR2 FQGNSA. The DNA of the CDR3 is TGTGCCAGCAGCCAGAGCGGGTCGCTTGCCTACGAGCAGTACTTC. The encoded protein is CASSQSGSLAYEQYF.

The chain is built from TRBV5-1 and TRBJ2-5; 10 bases are shared with TRBD1. Germline trimming cut 5 bases from V and 5 bases from J; bases unmatched to any gene: 9. This CDR3 has 15 residues. Germline lookup yields CDR1 SGHRS and CDR2 YFSETQ. CDR3 nucleotide sequence: TGCGCCAGCAGTCCAACGACAGGGGGCGGGGAGACCCAGTACTTC. Encoded protein: CASSPTTGGGETQYF.

V usage is TRBV7-2 and J usage is TRBJ2-2; D may be TRBD1 (6 bases). Trimming left V 5 bases short and J 1 base short, with 14 bases between. The germline V gene has CDR1 SGHTA and CDR2 FQGNSA. There are 16 residues in the CDR3. The CDR3 DNA reads TGTGCCAGCAGCCAGGGTGGACAGTGGAACACCGGGGAGCTGTTTTTT. Encoded protein: CASSQGGQWNTGELFF.

The gene calls are TRBV7-9 and TRBJ1-2; D possibly corresponds to TRBD1 (5 bases). Germline loops: CDR1 SEHNR, CDR2 FQNEAQ (reference sequence). Trimming pared 1 base from V and 0 bases from J, leaving 12 bases between. The length of the CDR3 is 16 residues. The CDR3 DNA follows: TGTGCCAGCAGCTTAGGGGCAGGGTCTCCTAACTATGGCTACACCTTC. This codes for CASSLGAGSPNYGYTF.

The chain carries TRBV14 and TRBJ1-1; possibly TRBD1 for D (5 bases). From germline, CDR1 is SGHDN and CDR2 FVKESK. Trimming pared 2 bases from V and 1 base from J, leaving 14 bases between. This CDR3 region has 16 residues. The CDR3, as DNA: TGTGCCAGCAGCCAACCTCTTGGGGGGGGGAACACTGAAGCTTTCTTT. It yields the protein CASSQPLGGGNTEAFF.